One sample yielded the 32 T cell receptor beta chains listed below, sequenced in a study of shared clonotypes between healthy human individuals. Sequencing used immunoSEQ multiplex PCR; TCRdb keeps in-frame clones, though not all of them. This table has 600,000 to 700,000 clones, roughly 72% appearing once. The specimen sequenced was memory CD4+ T cells sorted from blood. The subset: CD45RA-negative fraction. The receptors were gathered from a woman under 40 in good health.

The V call is TRBV4-1, the J call TRBJ2-1, with D unclear. The CDR3 contains 12 residues. The germline gives CDR1 MGHRA, CDR2 YSYEKL. V lost 6 bases and J 9 bases, leaving 12 bases between the germline ends. The CDR3 DNA is TGCGCCAGCAGTCAAACGAGGAGTGAGCAGTTCTTC. Translating it yields CASSQTRSEQFF.

This clone was seen a few times. The chain links TRBV28 to TRBJ2-7; 9 nucleotides line up with TRBD2. The CDR3 has 13 residues. Looked up from germline, CDR1 is MDHEN and CDR2 is SYDVKM. Trimming at V came to 7 bases and at J to 6 bases, leaving 7 bases not matched to a gene. CDR3 sequence reads: CASIAGVSFEQYF. As DNA, the CDR3 is TGTGCCAGCATAGCGGGAGTGTCTTTCGAGCAGTACTTC.

The chain is built from TRBV6-6 and TRBJ1-3; a possible D gene is TRBD1 (6 bases). Trimming pared 5 bases from V and 0 bases from J, leaving 8 bases between. Germline V gene data show CDR1 as MNHNY and CDR2 as SVGAGI (reference sequence). The CDR3 has 14 amino acids. CDR3 DNA sequence: TGTGCCAGCAGTACAGGGATCTCTGGAAACACCATATATTTT. Protein: CASSTGISGNTIYF.

A few counts support this clone. The chain is built from TRBV5-1 and TRBJ2-2; D may be TRBD1 (6 bases). V was trimmed by 5 bases and J by 1 base, leaving 15 bases between them. The CDR3 runs to 16 residues. CDR1 and CDR2 (germline): SGHRS, YFSETQ. The CDR3 DNA follows: TGCGCCAGCAGAGCACCGGGACACCTGAACACCGGGGAGCTGTTTTTT. It translates to CASRAPGHLNTGELFF.

This clone was counted a single time. This chain uses TRBV25-1 with TRBJ2-7, with D hard to call. The CDR3 consists of 13 residues. V was shortened by 4 bases and J by 6 bases, with 13 bases between the two germline ends. CDR1 and CDR2 (germline): MGHDK, SYGVNS. CDR3 residues: CASSAKTHFEQYF. CDR3 DNA sequence: TGTGCCAGCAGTGCAAAGACACATTTCGAGCAGTACTTC.

The chain employs TRBV19 and TRBJ2-3, with 12 nucleotides matching TRBD2. The V gene's germline CDR1 is LNHDA and CDR2 SQIVND (reference sequence). This CDR3 is 15 amino acids long. V lost 6 bases and J lost 3; bases outside the gene matches: 4. The CDR3 DNA sequence: TGTGCCAGTAGGGTCGGGACTAGCGGGACAGATACGCAGTATTTT. It translates to CASRVGTSGTDTQYF.

The chain joins TRBV19 to TRBJ1-1; tentative D call: TRBD1 (5 bases). The CDR3 extends over 13 amino acids. Germline CDR1 is LNHDA and CDR2 is SQIVND (reference sequence). The V end was cut by 6 bases, the J end by 4 bases, with 12 bases between. Here the CDR3 DNA reads TGTGCCAGTAGGAGGGCCGGGGGCACTGAAGCTTTCTTT. This sequence encodes CASRRAGGTEAFF.

The chain is built from TRBV27 and TRBJ2-7; 8 bases match TRBD1. The CDR3 length is 15 residues. Trimming cost V 5 bases and J 4 bases; bases outside gene matches: 10. CDR1 MNHEY and CDR2 SMNVEV come from the germline V gene (reference sequence). CDR3: CASSPTWTGIYEQYF. CDR3 in DNA: TGTGCCAGCAGTCCCACCTGGACAGGGATATACGAGCAGTACTTC.

There are a few counts of this clone. This same CDR3 is encoded by further DNA sequences in the sample. This chain links TRBV5-1 with TRBJ1-2, with D tentatively TRBD1 (5 bases). Germline V CDR1 and CDR2: SGHRS, YFSETQ. Trimming removed 0 bases from V and 2 bases from J, with 5 bases in between. The CDR3 has 13 amino acids. In nucleotides, the CDR3 is TGCGCCAGCAGCTTGGAGGGGAACTATGGCTACACCTTC. This sequence encodes CASSLEGNYGYTF. Combining the CDR3 with reference TRBV5-1 and TRBJ1-2 gives the whole variable domain KAGVTQTPRYLIKTRGQQVTLSCSPISGHRSVSWYQQTPGQGLQFLFEYFSETQRNKGNFPGRFSGRQFSNSRSEMNVSTLELGDSALYLCASSLEGNYGYTFGSGTRLTVV.

The J gene is TRBJ1-4, the V gene TRBV7-9, with no clear D. V lost 4 bases to trimming and J lost 8 bases, with 11 bases between them. Per the germline V gene, CDR1 is SEHNR and CDR2 is FQNEAQ (reference sequence). There are 13 residues in the CDR3. The CDR3 region has the DNA TGTGCCAGCAGCTCGGCCATTGTGGAAAAACTGTTTTTT. It yields the protein CASSSAIVEKLFF.

The chain has TRBV15 and TRBJ2-6, with 7 bases aligning to TRBD2. V lost 3 bases, J lost 5 bases, and 7 bases stayed unmatched. Germline values: CDR1 LNHNV, CDR2 YYDKDF (reference sequence). This CDR3 contains 16 residues. CDR3 region: CATSSGGLPWANVLTF. The CDR3 DNA follows: TGTGCCACCAGCAGTGGGGGACTACCGTGGGCCAACGTCCTGACTTTC.

The chain carries TRBV27 and TRBJ2-5, with D possibly TRBD2 on 6 matching bases. The germline V gene encodes CDR1 MNHEY and CDR2 SMNVEV (reference sequence). The CDR3 loop spans 15 amino acids. V lost 3 bases, J lost 3 bases, and 14 bases lay in between. The CDR3 sequence is CASSFTGAVEETQYF. The CDR3 nucleotides read TGTGCCAGCAGTTTTACGGGAGCAGTTGAAGAGACCCAGTACTTC.

There are a few counts of this clone. The chain is built from TRBV5-6 and TRBJ1-2; possibly TRBD1 for D (6 bases). The CDR3 has 14 residues. The V end lost 4 bases, the J end lost 4 bases, and 14 bases lay between the germline ends. Per germline, CDR1 SGHDT and CDR2 YYEEEE. The CDR3 loop is CASSPLDSPYGYTF. CDR3 in DNA: TGTGCCAGCAGCCCCCTGGACAGCCCCTATGGCTACACCTTC.

A single count supports this clone. This chain connects TRBV2 to TRBJ1-5, with D unclear. The CDR3 extends over 15 amino acids. Germline loops: CDR1 SNHLY, CDR2 FYNNEI. The V gene lost 6 bases and the J gene lost 2 bases, with 14 bases spanning the gap. The CDR3 nucleotides are TGTGCCAGCAGCCAATCCCCGGAGGGCAATCAGCCCCAGCATTTT. Translated, it gives CASSQSPEGNQPQHF.

The chain has TRBV21-1 and TRBJ2-5. TRBV21-1 is reported as a pseudogene. This CDR3 is 13 amino acids long. The chain's CDR3 is CASSKQGRETQYF. The DNA of the CDR3 is TGTGCCAGCAGCAAACAAGGCCGGGAGACCCAGTACTTC.

A word on this clone: Other DNA sequences within the sample encode an identical CDR3. This chain joins TRBV5-1 and TRBJ1-1; D call uncertain. The CDR3 consists of 13 residues. CDR1 is SGHRS, CDR2 YFSETQ, per germline. V was pared by 1 base and J by 2 bases, with 6 bases between. This CDR3 reads CASSLSQNTEAFF. The DNA for the CDR3 is TGCGCCAGCAGCTTGTCTCAAAACACTGAAGCTTTCTTT.

The chain carries TRBV5-1 and TRBJ2-1; unclear D gene. The CDR3 runs 14 residues. Germline CDR1 and CDR2: SGHRS and YFSETQ. Trimming took 1 base from V and 5 from J, leaving 10 bases between them. CDR3: CASSLWEIDNEQFF. Written as DNA, the CDR3 is TGCGCCAGCAGCTTGTGGGAAATAGACAATGAGCAGTTCTTC.

The rearrangement joins TRBV30 to TRBJ2-5; 7 nucleotides agree with TRBD1. CDR3 length: 13 residues. J lost 7 bases, V lost 3 bases, and 8 bases had no gene match. Germline V gene sequence: CDR1 GTSNPN, CDR2 SVGIG (reference sequence). For the CDR3, the DNA is TGTGCCTGGAGCAGACAGGGTTCGGGGACCCAGTACTTC. Its translation: CAWSRQGSGTQYF.

The chain has TRBV6-1 and TRBJ1-1; D may be TRBD1 (6 bases). The ends were cut back, 6 bases at V and 0 bases at J, with 14 bases in the middle. Germline lookup yields CDR1 MNHNS and CDR2 SASEGT. This CDR3 has 15 amino acids. CDR3 amino acids: CASSPQQGLNTEAFF. The CDR3 region has the DNA TGTGCCAGCAGCCCTCAACAGGGCCTGAACACTGAAGCTTTCTTT.

This chain uses TRBV7-2 with TRBJ1-4, with 8 bases lining up with TRBD1. Looked up from germline, CDR1 is SGHTA and CDR2 is FQGNSA. The J segment lost 7 bases and the V segment lost 5 bases, leaving 9 bases of the junction unmatched. The CDR3 is 15 amino acids. Written as DNA, the CDR3 is TGTGCCAGCAGCACACCCAGGGGGCGCGGTGAAAAACTGTTTTTT. Translation: CASSTPRGRGEKLFF.

This clone was recorded many times. The chain recombines TRBV7-9 with TRBJ2-5; no clear D. CDR1 and CDR2 (germline): SEHNR, FQNEAQ (reference sequence). V was shortened by 5 bases and J by 1 base, with 11 bases between the two germline ends. CDR3 length equals 14 residues. The CDR3 sequence: CASSPNGGQETQYF. The DNA for the CDR3 is TGTGCCAGCAGCCCCAACGGTGGCCAAGAGACCCAGTACTTC.

This chain joins TRBV6-1 and TRBJ1-5; D unclear. Germline V gene data show CDR1 as MNHNS and CDR2 as SASEGT. V was clipped by 4 bases and J by 3 bases, with 10 bases between them. This CDR3 region has 14 residues. This CDR3 reads CASSGARNNQPQHF. The CDR3 region has the DNA TGTGCCAGCAGTGGGGCGCGGAACAATCAGCCCCAGCATTTT.

This chain connects TRBV5-1 to TRBJ1-4; no firm D call. The V gene lost 4 bases and the J gene lost 0 bases, with 10 bases spanning the gap. Germline assignment: CDR1 SGHRS and CDR2 YFSETQ. This CDR3 has 15 residues. As DNA, the CDR3 is TGCGCCAGCAGCCCAACAGACTCAACTAATGAAAAACTGTTTTTT. It yields the protein CASSPTDSTNEKLFF.

With regard to this clone: Additional DNA sequences in this sample encode the identical CDR3. The rearrangement links TRBV4-1 to TRBJ2-2, with no clear D. The germline V and J ends were trimmed by 1 base and 3 bases, with 6 bases remaining between them. The CDR3 contains 14 residues. Germline CDR1 is MGHRA and CDR2 is YSYEKL. The CDR3 spells CASSQGGDTGELFF. The CDR3 DNA sequence: TGCGCCAGCAGCCAAGGCGGAGACACCGGGGAGCTGTTTTTT.

The chain recombines TRBV4-1 with TRBJ1-4, with 7 nucleotides matching TRBD1. V dropped 8 bases and J dropped 5; count of bases not matched to a gene: 2. The CDR3 totals 12 residues. CDR1 and CDR2 (germline): MGHRA, YSYEKL. The CDR3 DNA reads TGCGCCAGCCGCAGGGGGAATGAAAAACTGTTTTTT. It specifies CASRRGNEKLFF.

This chain links TRBV2 with TRBJ2-7; 9 nucleotides agree with TRBD1. The CDR3 has 14 residues. The J segment lost 7 bases and the V segment lost 6 bases, leaving 10 bases of the junction unmatched. Per the germline V gene, CDR1 is SNHLY and CDR2 is FYNNEI. The CDR3 reads CASSVRRQGVEQYF. CDR3 bases: TGTGCCAGCAGCGTCCGAAGACAGGGGGTTGAGCAGTACTTC.

This clone was counted ten times or more. The genes are TRBV7-2 and TRBJ1-6; D uncertain. CDR1 is SGHTA and CDR2 is FQGNSA in the germline V gene. V was cut by 6 bases and J by 10 bases, with 16 bases left in between. The CDR3 is made up of 14 amino acids. The CDR3 loop reads CASRRGGLGSPLHF. The CDR3 region has the DNA TGTGCCAGCAGACGCGGTGGTCTCGGCTCACCCCTCCACTTT.

Concerning this clone: A much larger clone lies one base from this, so it may be a read error. Other DNA sequences in this sample translate to the same CDR3. The gene calls are TRBV28 and TRBJ2-7; possibly TRBD2 for D (5 bases). This CDR3 is built from 13 residues. Trimming left V 5 bases short and J 4 bases short, with 12 bases between. Germline values: CDR1 MDHEN, CDR2 SYDVKM. The chain's CDR3 is CASSPSRGYEQYF. The CDR3 DNA sequence: TGTGCCAGCAGTCCGTCGAGAGGGTACGAGCAGTACTTC.

The chain recombines TRBV28 with TRBJ2-7; D is possibly TRBD2 (5 bases). V was pared by 5 bases and J by 5 bases, with 19 bases between. The CDR3 has 15 amino acids. Germline values: CDR1 MDHEN, CDR2 SYDVKM. The CDR3 protein is CASSTMGPPRDEQYF. The DNA of the CDR3 is TGTGCCAGCAGTACCATGGGCCCCCCGCGGGACGAGCAGTACTTC. Combining the CDR3 with reference TRBV28 and TRBJ2-7 gives the whole variable domain DVKVTQSSRYLVKRTGEKVFLECVQDMDHENMFWYRQDPGLGLRLIYFSYDVKMKEKGDIPEGYSVSREKKERFSLILESASTNQTSMYLCASSTMGPPRDEQYFGPGTRLTVT.

The chain links TRBV4-1 to TRBJ2-1; 7 nucleotides match TRBD2. The CDR3 has 17 amino acids. Germline lookup yields CDR1 MGHRA and CDR2 YSYEKL. The V segment lost 2 bases and the J segment 2 bases; nucleotides outside the gene matches: 9. CDR3 residues: CASSQRGAGEPYNEQFF. The CDR3 DNA follows: TGCGCCAGCAGCCAAAGAGGGGCGGGAGAGCCCTACAATGAGCAGTTCTTC.

The gene calls are TRBV2 and TRBJ1-2; weak D call: TRBD1 (5 bases). The germline V and J ends were trimmed by 6 bases and 4 bases, with 12 bases remaining between them. There are 13 residues in the CDR3. Per germline, CDR1 SNHLY and CDR2 FYNNEI. This CDR3 reads CASSMTEIYGYTF. CDR3 DNA sequence: TGTGCCAGCAGCATGACAGAAATCTATGGCTACACCTTC.

At least ten counts were recorded for this clone. The rearrangement links TRBV5-1 to TRBJ2-5; 9 positions agree with TRBD1. The CDR3 loop spans 16 amino acids. Germline V gives CDR1 SGHRS, CDR2 YFSETQ. Germline trimming cut 1 base from V and 1 base from J; bases unmatched to any gene: 5. DNA of the CDR3: TGCGCCAGCAGCTTGTACGGGGACAGGGCCCAAGAGACCCAGTACTTC. This gives the protein CASSLYGDRAQETQYF.